These 20 T cell receptor beta chains were sequenced from one sample in a study of technical replicates of blood from a handful of donors (dated by TCRdb to the late 2010s). The protocol used for the library was the immunoSEQ multiplex PCR assay. TCRdb holds this immuneACCESS table with in-frame rearrangements only. Some clones are missing; in checked studies, unresolved V genes explain under half, and the rest has no known cause. The sample table contains under 65,000 clones; only one count was recorded for 92% of them. In total, the top ten clones hold 3.5% to 5% of the sample. The specimen sequenced was PBMCs. The receptors were sampled from a human donor in good health. Some clones in this sample may be carry-over from other donors' samples.

The chain couples TRBV7-2 to TRBJ2-1; 9 bases are shared with TRBD2. This CDR3 has 16 amino acids. Germline lookup yields CDR1 SGHTA and CDR2 FQGNSA. J lost 4 bases, V lost 4 bases, and 8 bases had no gene match. The DNA of the CDR3 is TGTGCCAGCAGCTCTGCGGGGGGGCCGAAATACAATGAGCAGTTCTTC. It yields the protein CASSSAGGPKYNEQFF.

The chain links TRBV6-5 to TRBJ1-6; D is unclear. The germline V and J ends were trimmed by 6 bases and 9 bases, with 18 bases remaining between them. From germline, CDR1 is MNHEY and CDR2 SVGAGI. This CDR3 contains 15 residues. The CDR3 reads CASSPDRAGSSPLHF. CDR3 bases: TGTGCCAGCAGCCCCGACCGGGCGGGTAGTTCACCCCTCCACTTT.

This chain connects TRBV5-1 to TRBJ2-2; the match to TRBD2 covers 7 bases. Germline lookup yields CDR1 SGHRS and CDR2 YFSETQ. The CDR3 is 15 residues long. The V segment lost 5 bases and the J segment 2 bases; nucleotides outside the gene matches: 6. The CDR3 reads CASRGGTTNTGELFF. The CDR3 region has the DNA TGCGCCAGCAGGGGCGGGACTACAAACACCGGGGAGCTGTTTTTT.

This chain connects TRBV7-6 to TRBJ2-2; the D is unclear. Trimming removed 5 bases from V and 7 bases from J, with 11 bases in between. Germline CDR1 is SGHVS and CDR2 is FNYEAQ. The CDR3 spans 13 residues. Here the CDR3 reads CASSHWAGGELFF. The DNA of the CDR3 is TGTGCCAGCAGCCATTGGGCAGGCGGGGAGCTGTTTTTT.

This clone is a singleton in its sample. V gene TRBV11-2 combines with J gene TRBJ2-7; 7 positions match TRBD2. V lost 5 bases to trimming and J lost 2 bases; unmatched junction nucleotides: 3. The V gene's germline CDR1 is SGHAT and CDR2 FQNNGV. CDR3 length: 13 residues. CDR3 sequence reads: CASSTGLTYEQYF. CDR3 coding DNA: TGTGCCAGCAGCACGGGACTAACCTACGAGCAGTACTTC.

The chain recombines TRBV4-3 with TRBJ1-3; D is unresolved. Trimming took 1 base from V and 0 from J, leaving 10 bases between them. Germline assignment: CDR1 LGHNA and CDR2 YSLEER. CDR3 length: 16 amino acids. The CDR3 reads CASSQVAGFSGNTIYF. Written as DNA, the CDR3 is TGCGCCAGCAGCCAAGTGGCGGGGTTCTCTGGAAACACCATATATTTT.

The chain links TRBV7-9 to TRBJ2-7; D is uncertain. CDR1 SEHNR and CDR2 FQNEAQ come from the germline V gene (reference sequence). Between the trimmed V and J ends, which lost 3 bases and 3 bases, there was a span of 9 bases. There are 13 residues in the CDR3. CDR3 sequence reads: CASSFGPSYEQYF. The CDR3 region has the DNA TGTGCCAGCAGCTTTGGGCCGAGCTACGAGCAGTACTTC.

V and J are TRBV5-1 and TRBJ2-2; 9 nucleotides agree with TRBD1. Unmatched junction bases numbered 3, after V lost 0 bases and J lost 6 bases. The CDR3 length is 15 residues. Germline CDR1 reads SGHRS; CDR2 reads YFSETQ. CDR3 in amino acids: CASSLGQGVAGELFF. Here the CDR3 DNA reads TGCGCCAGCAGCTTGGGACAGGGGGTCGCCGGGGAGCTGTTTTTT. Complete variable domain (other parts from reference TRBV5-1 and TRBJ2-2): KAGVTQTPRYLIKTRGQQVTLSCSPISGHRSVSWYQQTPGQGLQFLFEYFSETQRNKGNFPGRFSGRQFSNSRSEMNVSTLELGDSALYLCASSLGQGVAGELFFGEGSRLTVL.

V gene TRBV4-2 combines with J gene TRBJ2-3, with D possibly being TRBD1 (6 bases). V dropped 0 bases and J dropped 9 bases, with 13 bases sitting between them. This CDR3 has 14 amino acids. The germline CDR1 and CDR2 sequences are LGHNA and YNFKEQ. CDR3 sequence: CASSQDQGQGTQYF. CDR3 sequence (DNA): TGTGCCAGCAGCCAAGATCAAGGCCAGGGGACGCAGTATTTT.

The V call is TRBV7-3, the J call TRBJ2-5, with 7 bases lining up with TRBD1. V was clipped by 1 base and J by 3 bases; unmatched bases: 5. CDR3 size: 15 residues. The germline V gene encodes CDR1 SGHTA and CDR2 FQGTGA. CDR3 in DNA: TGTGCCAGCAGCTTAAGGGGACAGCCCAAAGAGACCCAGTACTTC. Amino acid sequence: CASSLRGQPKETQYF.

The rearrangement uses TRBV7-9 and TRBJ2-7; the D gene is possibly TRBD1 (5 bases). V lost 10 bases and J lost 4, with 17 bases in between. This CDR3 is built from 13 residues. CDR1 is SEHNR, CDR2 FQNEAQ, per germline (reference sequence). The CDR3 spells CATSPTEPYEQYF. The CDR3 bases are TGTGCCACCTCCCCGACAGAACCGTACGAGCAGTACTTC.

The chain has TRBV28 and TRBJ2-5, with D maybe TRBD1 (5 bases). The CDR3 contains 10 residues. Trimming left V 5 bases short and J 14 bases short, with 12 bases between. Germline values: CDR1 MDHEN, CDR2 SYDVKM. CDR3 nucleotides: TGTGCCAGCAGTCGGACAACGGCATACTTC. Its translation: CASSRTTAYF.

The chain joins TRBV6-5 to TRBJ1-3; a weak D match, TRBD1 (6 bases). This CDR3 spans 16 amino acids. Germline values: CDR1 MNHEY, CDR2 SVGAGI. V lost 2 bases and J lost 4, with 15 bases in between. The CDR3 nucleotides are TGTGCCAGCAGTTACGGGTGGCAGGGGCTCGGAAACACCATATATTTT. Its protein is CASSYGWQGLGNTIYF.

J is TRBJ1-2 and V is TRBV5-6, with 10 bases matching TRBD1. The CDR3 is 15 residues long. The germline V gene has CDR1 SGHDT and CDR2 YYEEEE. Germline trimming cut 1 base from V and 5 bases from J; bases unmatched to any gene: 5. As DNA, the CDR3 is TGTGCCAGCAGCTTGAGACAGGGGGCCCGATATGGCTACACCTTC. Its translation is CASSLRQGARYGYTF.

The V gene is TRBV19, the J gene TRBJ2-2; weak D call: TRBD2 (5 bases). The V end lost 9 bases, the J end lost 9 bases, and 8 bases lay between the germline ends. The length of the CDR3 is 10 residues. CDR1 and CDR2 (germline): LNHDA, SQIVND (reference sequence). CDR3 sequence reads: CASRGRELFF. DNA of the CDR3: TGTGCCAGCCGCGGGCGGGAGCTGTTTTTT.

This clone was picked up one time. The gene calls are TRBV4-2 and TRBJ2-5; TRBD1 is a possible D gene (6 bases). Germline V gene sequence: CDR1 LGHNA, CDR2 YNFKEQ. The V end was cut by 3 bases, the J end by 2 bases, with 13 bases between. This CDR3 comprises 15 residues. CDR3 sequence (DNA): TGTGCCAGCAGCCATTCGGACAGAGTACAAGAGACCCAGTACTTC. It codes for CASSHSDRVQETQYF.

This clone was counted only a few times. The chain combines TRBV6-5 with TRBJ2-7, with 7 bases lining up with TRBD2. Germline CDR1 reads MNHEY; CDR2 reads SVGAGI. The CDR3 has 14 amino acids. Unmatched junction bases numbered 8, after V lost 6 bases and J lost 3 bases. Here the CDR3 DNA reads TGTGCCAGCAGCTTAGGCGGGGGTAACTACGAGCAGTACTTC. It specifies CASSLGGGNYEQYF.

The chain employs TRBV7-9 and TRBJ1-2; 10 positions match TRBD1. The CDR3 sequence is 14 residues long. Germline V gene data show CDR1 as SEHNR and CDR2 as FQNEAQ (reference sequence). Trimming removed 5 bases from V and 8 bases from J; junction bases left unmatched: 8. The CDR3 reads CASSRQTGGLGYTF. CDR3 nucleotides: TGTGCCAGCAGCCGTCAGACAGGGGGCTTAGGCTACACCTTC.

The chain carries TRBV6-5 and TRBJ2-7; TRBD1 might be the D (5 bases). This CDR3 comprises 14 residues. V was shortened by 5 bases and J by 6 bases, with 17 bases between the two germline ends. Per germline, CDR1 MNHEY and CDR2 SVGAGI. CDR3 DNA sequence: TGTGCCAGCAGTATAGACAGAAGAGGAAGCGAGCAGTACTTC. Its protein product is CASSIDRRGSEQYF.

The gene calls are TRBV7-6 and TRBJ2-7; a weak D match, TRBD2 (5 bases). The germline CDR1 and CDR2 sequences are SGHVS and FNYEAQ. The CDR3 has 13 amino acids. Trimming shortened V by 5 bases and J by 0 bases, and 8 bases separated the two germline ends. The CDR3 protein is CASSPSPSYEQYF. The CDR3, as DNA: TGTGCCAGCAGCCCTAGCCCCTCCTACGAGCAGTACTTC.